This T cell receptor beta chain was found in a study of T cells in Graves' hyperthyroidism and ophthalmopathy. CDR1 and CDR2 (germline): SGDLS, YYNGEE. V shed 4 bases and J 4 bases; nucleotides not matched to a gene: 8. This CDR3 spans 14 amino acids. The sample holds many counts of this clonotype. Template material for amplifying TCR beta CDR3 regions consisted of RNA transcripts. A first-round RT-PCR of the TCR CDR3 used the HTBI primer set. MiXCR was run by TCRdb on the multiplex PCR reads, yielding one entry per CDR3 protein. The data contain 650,000 to 800,000 distinct CDR3 sequences, just under 45% of them seen just once; the ten biggest clones take up less than 8.5%.

This chain joins TRBV9 and TRBJ2-7; 7 bases line up with TRBD2. The clonotype comes from an adult man with Graves' disease, either hyperthyroidism or ophthalmopathy (not recorded which). Sequencing was performed on peripheral blood or thyroid tissue (not recorded which). DNA for the CDR3: TGTGCCAGCAGCCGAGGCAGCGGGATATACGAGCAGTACTTC. Amino acid sequence: CASSRGSGIYEQYF.